Below are 13 T cell receptor beta chains sequenced from a single sample in a study of blood T cells in healthy people across ages. It was with a sample-barcoded 5' primer and a J-beta primer mix that a second PCR of about 6 to 12 cycles was run. MiXCR was run by TCRdb on the 5' RACE reads, yielding one entry per CDR3 protein. The table shows approximately 1,700,000 distinct CDR3 sequences, with roughly 43% occurring only once. The sequenced material came from blood. The source of these receptors is a human donor in good health.

This clonotype was picked up a small number of times. The gene calls are TRBV7-2 and TRBJ1-2; possibly TRBD1 for D (5 bases). Germline V gives CDR1 SGHTA, CDR2 FQGNSA. Trimming stripped 5 bases from V and 4 bases from J, with 23 bases between. The CDR3 length is 17 residues. The CDR3 reads CASSPRITTEGGYGYTF. The CDR3 DNA follows: TGTGCCAGCAGCCCACGGATAACGACAGAAGGCGGCTATGGCTACACCTTC. Looking up the rest from reference TRBV7-2 and TRBJ1-2 gives the full variable domain: GAGVSQSPSNKVTEKGKDVELRCDPISGHTALYWYRQSLGQGLEFLIYFQGNSAPDKSGLPSDRFSAERTGGSVSTLTIQRTQQEDSAVYLCASSPRITTEGGYGYTFGSGTRLTVV.

The table lists this clonotype with many counts. This chain links TRBV7-3 with TRBJ2-3; the D gene could be TRBD1 or TRBD2 (5 bases each). Germline assignment: CDR1 SGHTA and CDR2 FQGTGA. V lost 3 bases to trimming and J lost 6 bases, with 22 bases between them. This CDR3 has 17 residues. CDR3 coding DNA: TGTGCCAGCAGCTTTATGGCAGGGCAAGCGGTCGGGGATACGCAGTATTTT. Encoded protein: CASSFMAGQAVGDTQYF.

There are a few counts of this clonotype. This chain connects TRBV7-2 to TRBJ2-7, with 8 bases fitting TRBD1. From germline, CDR1 is SGHTA and CDR2 FQGNSA. The CDR3 is made up of 17 amino acids. The V segment lost 2 bases and the J segment 0 bases; nucleotides outside the gene matches: 9. The CDR3 bases are TGTGCCAGCAGCTTAAAGGTTGTCAGGGGGCACTCCTACGAGCAGTACTTC. This translates into CASSLKVVRGHSYEQYF.

The chain employs TRBV9 and TRBJ1-1, with a tentative D call TRBD1 (5 bases). The germline V gene encodes CDR1 SGDLS and CDR2 YYNGEE. The CDR3 runs to 15 residues. The V gene lost 3 bases and the J gene lost 1 base, with 13 bases spanning the gap. The CDR3 loop reads CASSAREGRNTEAFF. The DNA for the CDR3 is TGTGCCAGCAGCGCCCGTGAGGGGCGGAACACTGAAGCTTTCTTT.

This chain uses TRBV4-1 with TRBJ2-1; 13 bases match TRBD2. Germline trimming cut 6 bases from V and 7 bases from J; bases unmatched to any gene: 6. The V gene's germline CDR1 is MGHRA and CDR2 YSYEKL. This CDR3 region has 15 residues. The CDR3 nucleotides read TGCGCCAGCAGACCGGGACTAGCGGGGAAAAATGAGCAGTTCTTC. This sequence encodes CASRPGLAGKNEQFF.

The chain's CDR3 is CASAWALDGLYTEAFF. The CDR3 nucleotides read TGTGCCAGCGCATGGGCCCTGGACGGGTTGTACACTGAAGCTTTCTTT. This chain joins TRBV6-2 or TRBV6-3 and TRBJ1-1; D is unresolved. Trimming cost V 8 bases and J 3 bases, with 22 bases left between them. CDR1 and CDR2 (germline): MNHEY, SVGEGT. This CDR3 contains 16 residues.

This chain uses TRBV13 with TRBJ2-5; either TRBD1 or TRBD2 may fit D (5 bases each). The V end lost 4 bases, the J end lost 1 base, and 19 bases lay between the germline ends. The CDR3 sequence is 17 residues long. Germline V gene lookup returns CDR1 PRHDT and CDR2 FYEKMQ (reference sequence). The DNA for the CDR3 is TGTGCCAGCAGCTCCCGGGACCTGAAATACTCCCAAGAGACCCAGTACTTC. This gives the protein CASSSRDLKYSQETQYF.

J is TRBJ2-7 and V is TRBV28; TRBD2 might be the D (6 bases). The germline V gene encodes CDR1 MDHEN and CDR2 SYDVKM. This CDR3 is built from 15 residues. V lost 1 base, J lost 1 base, and 11 bases lay in between. The CDR3 protein is CASSLSGTVSYEQYF. Written as DNA, the CDR3 is TGTGCCAGCAGTTTATCAGGGACTGTATCCTACGAGCAGTACTTC.

The V call is TRBV4-2, the J call TRBJ1-1, with D unclear. Germline assignment: CDR1 LGHNA and CDR2 YNFKEQ. The V and J ends lost 3 bases and 0 bases respectively, with 11 bases between them. The CDR3 extends over 15 amino acids. CDR3 coding DNA: TGTGCCAGCAGCCAGCCCATTGCTATGAACACTGAAGCTTTCTTT. Translation gives CASSQPIAMNTEAFF.

About this clonotype: At one end the junction does not follow the germline gene, possibly because of a read error. The chain has TRBV28 and TRBJ2-1, with D possibly being TRBD1 (6 bases). This CDR3 has 16 amino acids. Germline V lookup: CDR1 MDHEN, CDR2 SYDVKM. In DNA form, the CDR3 reads TGTGCCAGCAGCCCGGGTGGGGGCGTCTCCCACAATGAGCAGTTCTTC. It codes for CASSPGGGVSHNEQFF.

The V gene is TRBV5-5, the J gene TRBJ2-4; D possibly corresponds to TRBD1 (5 bases). Trimming removed 4 bases at V and 7 bases at J, with 15 bases between. CDR3 length: 14 amino acids. The germline gives CDR1 SGHKS, CDR2 YYEKEE (reference sequence). The CDR3 is CASSPRLQVNIQYF. The CDR3 DNA reads TGTGCCAGCAGCCCCCGTTTACAGGTGAACATTCAGTACTTC.

This clonotype appeared a few times. This chain uses TRBV15 with TRBJ1-1; 7 nucleotides agree with TRBD1. Trimming at V came to 6 bases and at J to 0 bases, leaving 7 bases not matched to a gene. CDR1 is LNHNV and CDR2 is YYDKDF in the germline V gene (reference sequence). The CDR3 covers 15 residues. CDR3 in amino acids: CATRPNRGVNTEAFF. The CDR3 DNA follows: TGTGCCACCAGACCGAACAGGGGCGTGAACACTGAAGCTTTCTTT. Based on the CDR3 plus reference TRBV15 and TRBJ1-1, the full variable domain is DAMVIQNPRYQVTQFGKPVTLSCSQTLNHNVMYWYQQKSSQAPKLLFHYYDKDFNNEADTPDNFQSRRPNTSFCFLDIRSPGLGDTAMYLCATRPNRGVNTEAFFGQGTRLTVV.

This clonotype was counted a few times. The V call is TRBV4-3, the J call TRBJ2-5; 7 nucleotides agree with TRBD2. Trimming removed 2 bases from V and 9 bases from J; junction bases left unmatched: 12. CDR3 length equals 15 residues. Germline CDR1 reads LGHNA; CDR2 reads YSLEER. The CDR3 protein is CASSQSVASAGAQYF. For the CDR3, the DNA is TGCGCCAGCAGCCAAAGCGTAGCTAGTGCGGGGGCCCAGTACTTC.